This TCR beta chain was documented in a study of T cell changes during pregnancy in multiple sclerosis. Assay used: immunoSEQ multiplex PCR; TCRdb lists only in-frame clones, some missing. The sample has more than 80,000 clones, about 92% seen once; the top ten hold approximately 1.4%. The V gene lost 2 bases and the J gene lost 2 bases, with 10 bases spanning the gap. Germline CDR1 and CDR2: SGHAT and FQNNGV. CDR3 length equals 14 residues. The rearrangement uses TRBV11-2 and TRBJ2-7; no clear D gene. The material was peripheral blood, obtained in the first trimester of pregnancy. The receptor's source is a female donor with multiple sclerosis, enrolled in a pregnancy study. CDR3: CASSLYGSAYEQYF. The CDR3 DNA reads as TGTGCCAGCAGCTTATACGGTTCTGCCTACGAGCAGTACTTC.